One T cell receptor (beta chain) is described in this entry. The data originate from a study of Ad26.COV2.S vaccination and SARS-CoV-2 variants. The overall study: Ad26.COV2.S shots went into the muscle once or twice, 56 days apart.

Repertoires were generated with immunoSEQ multiplex PCR, while TCRdb's copy carries only in-frame clones and drops some. The sample consists of over 400,000 clones, around 92% of them appearing once. V was clipped by 3 bases and J by 1 base, with 4 bases between them. The CDR3 contains 13 residues. The V gene's germline CDR1 is LNHDA and CDR2 SQIVND (reference sequence). The treatment denotes: over 15 received Ad26.COV2.S at low or high dose, single or two shots; about five received placebo; per-sample allocation not given. Following the first vaccine or placebo injection, samples were taken on day 63.

The gene calls are TRBV19 and TRBJ1-5; D unresolved. This clonotype was sampled from a person between 18 and 65 years old who received the Ad26.COV2.S COVID-19 vaccine or a placebo. This specimen was peripheral blood, taken in a trial of Ad26.COV2.S vaccine versus placebo. In nucleotides, the CDR3 is TGTGCCAGTAGTATCTGGAGCAATCAGCCCCAGCATTTT. It translates to CASSIWSNQPQHF.